The sequence of this T cell receptor beta chain was determined in a study of blood T cells in healthy people across ages. It was with a sample-barcoded 5' primer and a J-beta primer mix that a second PCR of roughly 7 to 12 cycles was run. TCRdb ran MiXCR on the 5' RACE reads and lists one entry per CDR3 protein. The table includes fewer than 2,000,000 distinct CDR3 sequences, roughly two fifths detected once. Sequencing used blood. The sequence derives from a human donor in good health.

CDR3: CASSQVASSEQYF. CDR3 DNA sequence: TGCGCCAGCAGCCAAGTAGCTTCTTCCGAGCAGTACTTC. This chain links TRBV4-1 with TRBJ2-7; D is ambiguous. V shed 1 base and J shed 6 bases, with 10 bases lying between them. The germline V gene has CDR1 MGHRA and CDR2 YSYEKL. The CDR3 length is 13 residues.